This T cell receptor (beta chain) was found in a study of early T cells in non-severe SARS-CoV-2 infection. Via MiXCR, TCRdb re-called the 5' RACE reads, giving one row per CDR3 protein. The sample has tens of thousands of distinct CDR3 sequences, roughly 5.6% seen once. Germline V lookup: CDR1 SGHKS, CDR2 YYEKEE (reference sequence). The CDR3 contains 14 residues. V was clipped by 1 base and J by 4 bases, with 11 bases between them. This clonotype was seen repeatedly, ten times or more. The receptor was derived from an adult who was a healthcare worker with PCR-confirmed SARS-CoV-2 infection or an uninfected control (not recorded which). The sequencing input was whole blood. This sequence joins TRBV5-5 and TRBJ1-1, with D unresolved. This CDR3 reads CASSLSQVPTEAFF. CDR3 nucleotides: TGTGCCAGCAGCTTGAGCCAGGTACCCACTGAAGCTTTCTTT.